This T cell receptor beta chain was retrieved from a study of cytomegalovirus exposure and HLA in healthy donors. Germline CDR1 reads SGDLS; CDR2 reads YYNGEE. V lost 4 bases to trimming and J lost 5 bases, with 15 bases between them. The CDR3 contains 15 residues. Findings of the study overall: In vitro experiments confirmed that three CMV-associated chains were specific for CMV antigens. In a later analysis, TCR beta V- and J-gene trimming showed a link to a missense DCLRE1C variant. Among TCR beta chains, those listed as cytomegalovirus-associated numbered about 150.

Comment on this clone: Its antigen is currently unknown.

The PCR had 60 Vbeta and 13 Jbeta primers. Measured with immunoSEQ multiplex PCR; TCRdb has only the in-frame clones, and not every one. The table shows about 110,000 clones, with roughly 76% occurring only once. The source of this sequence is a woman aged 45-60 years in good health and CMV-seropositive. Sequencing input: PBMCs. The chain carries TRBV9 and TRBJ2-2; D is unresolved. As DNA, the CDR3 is TGTGCCAGCAGCATAGTAGCCGAGGTGACCGGGGAGCTGTTTTTT. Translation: CASSIVAEVTGELFF.